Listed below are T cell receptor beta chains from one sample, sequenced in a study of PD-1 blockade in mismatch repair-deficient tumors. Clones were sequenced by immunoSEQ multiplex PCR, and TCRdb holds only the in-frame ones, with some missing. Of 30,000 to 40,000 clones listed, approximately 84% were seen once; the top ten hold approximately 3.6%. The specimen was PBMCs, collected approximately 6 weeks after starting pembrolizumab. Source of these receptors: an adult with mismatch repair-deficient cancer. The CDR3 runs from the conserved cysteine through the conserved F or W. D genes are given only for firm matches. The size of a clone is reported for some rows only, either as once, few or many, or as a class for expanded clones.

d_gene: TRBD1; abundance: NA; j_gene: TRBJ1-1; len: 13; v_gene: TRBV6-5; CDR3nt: TGTGCCAGCAGACAGGGGTCGGGCACTGAAGCTTTCTTT; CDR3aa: CASRQGSGTEAFF
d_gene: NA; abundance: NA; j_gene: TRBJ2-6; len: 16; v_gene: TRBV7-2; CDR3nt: TGTGCCAGCAGCTTAGGACCAGGGCTGGGGGCCAACGTCCTGACTTTC; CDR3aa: CASSLGPGLGANVLTF
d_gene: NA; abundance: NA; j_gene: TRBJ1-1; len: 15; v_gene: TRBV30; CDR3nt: TGTGTCTGGAGTGTTCCAGACAGGACGAACACTGAAGCTTTCTTT; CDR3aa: CVWSVPDRTNTEAFF
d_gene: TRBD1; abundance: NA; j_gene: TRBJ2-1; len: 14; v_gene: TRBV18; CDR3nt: TGTGCCAGCTTCGTACAGGGGGCATTTGGTGAGCAGTTCTTC; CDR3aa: CASFVQGAFGEQFF
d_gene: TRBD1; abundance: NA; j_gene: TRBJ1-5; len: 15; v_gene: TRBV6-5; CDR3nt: TGTGCCAGCAGTGCCGGACAGGGAACTTATCAGCCCCAGCATTTT; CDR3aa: CASSAGQGTYQPQHF
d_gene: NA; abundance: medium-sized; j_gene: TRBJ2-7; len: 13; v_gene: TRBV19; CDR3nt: TGTGCCAGTAGTTCCCGGGTGGCCTACGAGCAGTACTTC; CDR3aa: CASSSRVAYEQYF
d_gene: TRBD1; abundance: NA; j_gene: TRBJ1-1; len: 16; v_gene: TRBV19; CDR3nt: TGTGCCAGTAGTATGGGGACAGGGGGCATGAACACTGAAGCTTTCTTT; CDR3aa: CASSMGTGGMNTEAFF
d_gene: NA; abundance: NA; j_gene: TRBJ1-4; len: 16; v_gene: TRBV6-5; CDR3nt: TGTGCCAGCAGTTACTCAGGGGGGGCGGGGGATGAAAAACTGTTTTTT; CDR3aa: CASSYSGGAGDEKLFF
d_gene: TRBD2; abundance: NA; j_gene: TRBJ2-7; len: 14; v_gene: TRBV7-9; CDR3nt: TGTGCCAGCAGCTTATCGGGGGGGGCCTACGAGCAGTACTTC; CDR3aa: CASSLSGGAYEQYF
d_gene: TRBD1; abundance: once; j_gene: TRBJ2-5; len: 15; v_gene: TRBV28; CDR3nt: TGTGCCAGCAGTAAACTGACAGGGGGTGGGGAGACCCAGTACTTC; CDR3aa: CASSKLTGGGETQYF
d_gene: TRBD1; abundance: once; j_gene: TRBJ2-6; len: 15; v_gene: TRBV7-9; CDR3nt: TGTGCCAGCAGCCAGCAGGGGGCTGGGGCCAACGTCCTGACTTTC; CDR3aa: CASSQQGAGANVLTF
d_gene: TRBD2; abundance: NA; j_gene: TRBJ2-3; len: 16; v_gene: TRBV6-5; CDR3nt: TGTGCCAGCAGTTACTCGTATAGCGGGAGAGCAGATACGCAGTATTTT; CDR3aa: CASSYSYSGRADTQYF
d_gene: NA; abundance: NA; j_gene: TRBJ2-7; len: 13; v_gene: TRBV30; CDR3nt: TGTGCCTGGAGTGCCGGGACAACTTACGAGCAGTACTTC; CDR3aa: CAWSAGTTYEQYF
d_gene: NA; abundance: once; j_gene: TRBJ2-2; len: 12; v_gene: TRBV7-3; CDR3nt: TGTGCATGCGGAGGTGGGACCGGGGAGCTGTTTTTT; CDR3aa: CACGGGTGELFF
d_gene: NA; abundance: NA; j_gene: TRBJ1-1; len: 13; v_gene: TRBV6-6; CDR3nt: TGTGCCAGCCGCTATTCGTCGAACACTGAAGCTTTCTTT; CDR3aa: CASRYSSNTEAFF
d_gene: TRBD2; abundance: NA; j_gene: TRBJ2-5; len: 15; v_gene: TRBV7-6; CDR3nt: TGTGCCAGCAGCTTCCGGACTAGCGGGCAAGAGACCCAGTACTTC; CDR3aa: CASSFRTSGQETQYF
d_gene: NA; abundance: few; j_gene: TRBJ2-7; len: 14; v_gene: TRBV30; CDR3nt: TGTGCCTGGAGTGTAACCGGGGGACCTACGAGACAGTACTTC; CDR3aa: CAWSVTGGPTRQYF
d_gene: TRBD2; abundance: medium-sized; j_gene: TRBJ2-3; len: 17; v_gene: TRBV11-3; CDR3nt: TGTGCCAGCAGCTTCTGGGACTCTAGCGGGTCGCGGGATACGCAGTATTTT; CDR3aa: CASSFWDSSGSRDTQYF
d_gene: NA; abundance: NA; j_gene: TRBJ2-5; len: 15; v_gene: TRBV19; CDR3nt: TGTGCCAGTAGTATGACGGCGGAGCCTTTGGAGACCCAGTACTTC; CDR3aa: CASSMTAEPLETQYF
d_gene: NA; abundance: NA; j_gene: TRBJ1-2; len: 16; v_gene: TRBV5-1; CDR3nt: TGCGCCAGCAGCTTGGCCGGGGACATAGTAAACTATGGCTACACCTTC; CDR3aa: CASSLAGDIVNYGYTF
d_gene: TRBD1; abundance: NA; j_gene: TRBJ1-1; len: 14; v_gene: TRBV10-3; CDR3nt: TGTGCCATCAGTCCGGGACAGGGGAACACTGAAGCTTTCTTT; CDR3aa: CAISPGQGNTEAFF
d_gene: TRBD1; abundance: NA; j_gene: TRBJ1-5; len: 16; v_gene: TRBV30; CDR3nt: TGTGCCTGGAAAGGACAGGGGGATATAGGCAATCAGCCCCAGCATTTT; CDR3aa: CAWKGQGDIGNQPQHF
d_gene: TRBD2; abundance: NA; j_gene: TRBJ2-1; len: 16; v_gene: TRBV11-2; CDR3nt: TGTGCCAGCAGCTTAGTCTTAGCGGGAGCCTACAATGAGCAGTTCTTC; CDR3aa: CASSLVLAGAYNEQFF
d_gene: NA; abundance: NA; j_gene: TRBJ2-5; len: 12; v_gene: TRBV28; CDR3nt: TGTGCCAGCAGTTCATTCCCCGAGACCCAGTACTTC; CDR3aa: CASSSFPETQYF
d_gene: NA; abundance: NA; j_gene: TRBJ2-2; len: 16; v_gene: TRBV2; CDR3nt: TGTGCCAGCAGTCAGAACAGGCTCGCGAACACCGGGGAGCTGTTTTTT; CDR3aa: CASSQNRLANTGELFF
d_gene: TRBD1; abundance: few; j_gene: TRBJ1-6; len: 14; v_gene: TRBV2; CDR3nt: TGTGCCAGCAGGGTGACAGGGTGGAATTCACCCCTCCACTTT; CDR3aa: CASRVTGWNSPLHF
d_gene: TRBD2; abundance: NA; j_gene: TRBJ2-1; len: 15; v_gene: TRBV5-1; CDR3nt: TGCGCCAGCAGCTTTACCGGGACTAGCGGCAATGAGCAGTTCTTC; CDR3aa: CASSFTGTSGNEQFF
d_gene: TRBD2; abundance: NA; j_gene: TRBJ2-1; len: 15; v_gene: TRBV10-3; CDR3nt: TGTGCCATCAGTGAGGGAAGGACTAGCGGGAATGAGCAGTTCTTC; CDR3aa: CAISEGRTSGNEQFF
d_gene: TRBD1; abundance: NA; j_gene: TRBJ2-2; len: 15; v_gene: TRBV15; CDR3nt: TGTGCCACCAGCAATACCGGGACAGTGGTCGGGGAGCTGTTTTTT; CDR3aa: CATSNTGTVVGELFF
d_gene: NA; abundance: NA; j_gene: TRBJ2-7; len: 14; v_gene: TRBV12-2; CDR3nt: TGTGCAAGTCGCTTAGGAAGGCTAGCAGACGAGCAGTACTTC; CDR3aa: CASRLGRLADEQYF
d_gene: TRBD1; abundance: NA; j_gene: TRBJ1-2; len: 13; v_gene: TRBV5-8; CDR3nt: TGTGCCAGTAACAGGGGAAATACCTATGGCTACACCTTC; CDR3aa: CASNRGNTYGYTF
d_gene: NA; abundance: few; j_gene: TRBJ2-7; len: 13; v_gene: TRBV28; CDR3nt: TGTGCCAGCAGTTTACGTACAGGCTACGAGCAGTACTTC; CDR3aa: CASSLRTGYEQYF
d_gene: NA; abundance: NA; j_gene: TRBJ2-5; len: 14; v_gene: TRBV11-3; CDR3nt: TGTGCCAGCAGCTTAGTCAGGGGCCAAGAGACCCAGTACTTC; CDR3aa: CASSLVRGQETQYF
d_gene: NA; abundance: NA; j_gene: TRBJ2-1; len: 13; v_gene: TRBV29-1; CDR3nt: TGCAGCGTTGAAAGGCGGGGATACAATGAGCAGTTCTTC; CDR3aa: CSVERRGYNEQFF
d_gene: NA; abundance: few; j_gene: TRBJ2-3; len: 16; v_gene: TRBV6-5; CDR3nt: TGTGCCAGCAGTTACAGCGGCTATGGGTTGACAGATACGCAGTATTTT; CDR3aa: CASSYSGYGLTDTQYF
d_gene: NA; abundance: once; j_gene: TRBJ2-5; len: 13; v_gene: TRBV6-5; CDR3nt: TGTGCCAGCAGCCCACCAGGGCAAGAGACCCAGTACTTC; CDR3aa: CASSPPGQETQYF
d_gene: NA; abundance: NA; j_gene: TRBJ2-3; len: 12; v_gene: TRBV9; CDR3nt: TGTGCCAGCAGCGCAAGCACAGATACGCAGTATTTT; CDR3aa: CASSASTDTQYF
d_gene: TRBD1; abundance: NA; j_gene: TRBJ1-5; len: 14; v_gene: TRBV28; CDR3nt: TGTGCCAGCAGTTTTACAGGGGACAATCAGCCCCAGCATTTT; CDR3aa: CASSFTGDNQPQHF
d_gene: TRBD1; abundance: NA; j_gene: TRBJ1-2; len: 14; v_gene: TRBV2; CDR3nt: TGTGCCAGCAACCGACAGGGCCAAGTGGGGGGCTACACCTTC; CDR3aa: CASNRQGQVGGYTF
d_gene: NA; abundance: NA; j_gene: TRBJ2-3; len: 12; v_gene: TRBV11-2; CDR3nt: TGTGCCAGCAGCGCCTGGAGAGATACGCAGTATTTT; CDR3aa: CASSAWRDTQYF
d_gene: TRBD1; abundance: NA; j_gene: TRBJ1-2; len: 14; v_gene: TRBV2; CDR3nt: TGTGCCAGCAGGGGGGACAGCGCTAACTATGGCTACACCTTC; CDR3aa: CASRGDSANYGYTF
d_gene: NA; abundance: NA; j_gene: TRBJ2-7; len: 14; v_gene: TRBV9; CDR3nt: TGTGCCAGCAGCGCCGGGGGACTCCTTGAGAAGCAGTACTTC; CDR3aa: CASSAGGLLEKQYF